Listed here are 21 T cell receptor beta chains from one sample, sequenced in a study of cytomegalovirus exposure and HLA in healthy donors. Researchers ran the PCR with 60 Vbeta and 13 Jbeta primers. Some clones are missing from TCRdb's copy, which holds only in-frame ones; the method was immunoSEQ multiplex PCR. The table lists around 65,000 clones, 70% to 80% of them singletons. The sample consisted of PBMCs. The receptors derive from a girl aged 10-17 years in good health and CMV-seropositive.

The chain combines TRBV25-1 with TRBJ2-3; TRBD1 agrees at 8 bases. CDR3 length: 15 residues. Germline CDR1 and CDR2: MGHDK and SYGVNS. The V gene end was trimmed by 3 bases and the J gene end by 3 bases; junction bases not matched to a gene: 5. The CDR3 sequence: CASSEDRAVTDTQYF. For the CDR3, the DNA is TGTGCCAGCAGTGAGGACAGGGCGGTAACAGATACGCAGTATTTT.

V gene TRBV6-5 combines with J gene TRBJ1-1, with D possibly TRBD1 on 6 matching bases. V dropped 2 bases and J dropped 1 base, with 8 bases sitting between them. This CDR3 is 14 amino acids long. Germline V CDR1 and CDR2: MNHEY, SVGAGI. For the CDR3, the DNA is TGTGCCAGCAGTTACCGGACAGCGAACACTGAAGCTTTCTTT. Its protein is CASSYRTANTEAFF.

The chain recombines TRBV28 with TRBJ2-1; D might be TRBD1 (6 bases). Looked up from germline, CDR1 is MDHEN and CDR2 is SYDVKM. The germline V and J ends were trimmed by 2 bases and 8 bases, with 16 bases remaining between them. This CDR3 has 15 residues. This CDR3 is CASSLGGTAHYEQFF. In nucleotides, the CDR3 is TGTGCCAGCAGTTTAGGGGGCACGGCACACTATGAGCAGTTCTTC.

This clone has just a few counts. The J gene is TRBJ2-7, the V gene TRBV6-6; D is possibly TRBD2 (6 bases). V was cut by 7 bases and J by 7 bases, with 17 bases left in between. This CDR3 comprises 13 residues. The germline V gene has CDR1 MNHNY and CDR2 SVGAGI (reference sequence). CDR3 in amino acids: CASTDHLGGEQYF. CDR3 DNA sequence: TGTGCCAGCACCGACCACCTTGGGGGGGAGCAGTACTTC.

This chain uses TRBV4-3 with TRBJ2-2; 9 bases match TRBD2. Germline lookup yields CDR1 LGHNA and CDR2 YSLEER. CDR3 length: 16 amino acids. V shed 0 bases and J 5 bases; nucleotides not matched to a gene: 4. CDR3 region: CASSQETSGYTGELFF. The CDR3 DNA reads as TGCGCCAGCAGCCAAGAAACTAGCGGGTATACCGGGGAGCTGTTTTTT.

The V call is TRBV6-5, the J call TRBJ2-3; D is possibly TRBD2 (6 bases). Trimming left V 0 bases short and J 5 bases short, with 15 bases between. Germline assignment: CDR1 MNHEY and CDR2 SVGAGI. This CDR3 contains 16 residues. CDR3: CASSYSLVGGQDTQYF. The CDR3 nucleotides read TGTGCCAGCAGTTACTCCTTAGTGGGAGGACAAGATACGCAGTATTTT.

This clone was counted once. The chain recombines TRBV5-1 with TRBJ2-7; no definite D call. The ends were cut back, 7 bases at V and 6 bases at J, with 17 bases in the middle. The CDR3 consists of 13 residues. CDR1 SGHRS and CDR2 YFSETQ come from the germline V gene. The CDR3 coding sequence is TGCGCCAGCCCGGCCGCCCGGGTGTGCGAGCAGTACTTC. Its protein is CASPAARVCEQYF.

CDR3 DNA: TGCGCCAGCAGCCAAGACGTGGTGGGCGGGACCGGGGAGCTGTTTTTT. This codes for CASSQDVVGGTGELFF. This rearrangement joins TRBV4-3 to TRBJ2-2; TRBD2 might be the D (5 bases). In germline, CDR1 is LGHNA, CDR2 YSLEER. V lost 0 bases and J 5 bases, leaving 13 bases between the germline ends. The CDR3 extends over 16 amino acids.

This clone was picked up a small number of times. This chain uses TRBV6-1 with TRBJ2-1, with 10 bases lining up with TRBD1. Per germline, CDR1 MNHNS and CDR2 SASEGT. The CDR3 length is 15 residues. Trimming at V came to 6 bases and at J to 6 bases, leaving 8 bases not matched to a gene. For the CDR3, the DNA is TGTGCCAGCAGCCCCGGGACAGGGGAATTCAATGAGCAGTTCTTC. Translation: CASSPGTGEFNEQFF.

This clone was detected only a few times. The J gene is TRBJ1-2, the V gene TRBV6-5; D not resolved. Germline V CDR1 and CDR2: MNHEY, SVGAGI. Between the trimmed V and J ends, which lost 6 bases and 5 bases, there was a span of 13 bases. This CDR3 is built from 13 residues. CDR3 loop: CASRIPEGYGYTF. CDR3 in DNA: TGTGCCAGCAGGATCCCGGAGGGTTATGGCTACACCTTC.

This rearrangement joins TRBV9 to TRBJ2-1, with D tentatively TRBD1 (7 bases). The germline CDR1 and CDR2 sequences are SGDLS and YYNGEE. This CDR3 spans 16 amino acids. V dropped 4 bases and J dropped 5 bases, with 19 bases sitting between them. CDR3: CASSPLLGGTDNEQFF. As DNA, the CDR3 is TGTGCCAGCAGCCCGCTTTTGGGCGGGACAGACAATGAGCAGTTCTTC. The full variable domain, with the rest looked up from reference TRBV9 and TRBJ2-1, is DSGVTQTPKHLITATGQRVTLRCSPRSGDLSVYWYQQSLDQGLQFLIQYYNGEERAKGNILERFSAQQFPDLHSELNLSSLELGDSALYFCASSPLLGGTDNEQFFGPGTRLTVL.

In its sample, this clone was seen a few times. The chain joins TRBV5-6 to TRBJ2-6; the match to TRBD1 covers 10 bases. With 5 bases clipped from V and 0 bases from J, the junction kept 11 bases outside the gene matches. Germline CDR1 SGHDT, CDR2 YYEEEE. The CDR3 runs to 19 residues. The CDR3 region is CASSFAPGQGFSGANVLTF. The CDR3 nucleotides are TGTGCCAGCAGTTTTGCACCGGGACAGGGGTTCTCTGGGGCCAACGTCCTGACTTTC.

The chain combines TRBV5-1 with TRBJ2-7; possibly TRBD1 for D (7 bases). CDR1 and CDR2 from the germline V gene are SGHRS and YFSETQ. The CDR3 is made up of 17 amino acids. The germline V and J ends were trimmed by 2 bases and 2 bases, with 20 bases remaining between them. CDR3 protein: CASSLNRGDRSTYEQYF. CDR3 DNA: TGCGCCAGCAGCTTAAATAGGGGGGACAGATCAACCTACGAGCAGTACTTC. Supplemented by reference TRBV5-1 and TRBJ2-7, the full variable domain reads KAGVTQTPRYLIKTRGQQVTLSCSPISGHRSVSWYQQTPGQGLQFLFEYFSETQRNKGNFPGRFSGRQFSNSRSEMNVSTLELGDSALYLCASSLNRGDRSTYEQYFGPGTRLTVT.

This rearrangement joins TRBV5-1 to TRBJ2-3; D is unclear. The germline CDR1 and CDR2 sequences are SGHRS and YFSETQ. The V and J ends lost 0 bases and 5 bases respectively, with 10 bases between them. The CDR3 sequence is 14 residues long. The CDR3 DNA reads TGCGCCAGCAGCTTGGCCATTCCCGGAGATACGCAGTATTTT. It translates to CASSLAIPGDTQYF.

The chain recombines TRBV4-1 with TRBJ2-5; D is possibly TRBD1 (6 bases). This CDR3 has 16 residues. Germline loops: CDR1 MGHRA, CDR2 YSYEKL. V shed 0 bases and J shed 3 bases, with 14 bases lying between them. The chain's CDR3 is CASSQESTGPKETQYF. DNA of the CDR3: TGCGCCAGCAGCCAAGAAAGTACAGGGCCCAAAGAGACCCAGTACTTC.

The genes are TRBV2 and TRBJ1-2; 9 nucleotides line up with TRBD1. Germline V gene sequence: CDR1 SNHLY, CDR2 FYNNEI. The CDR3 is 13 residues long. J lost 4 bases, V lost 6 bases, and 3 bases had no gene match. CDR3 loop: CASRGTGIYGYTF. CDR3 coding DNA: TGTGCCAGCAGAGGGACAGGGATCTATGGCTACACCTTC.

The V gene is TRBV5-1, the J gene TRBJ2-7, with TRBD1 matching over 9 bases. Germline loops: CDR1 SGHRS, CDR2 YFSETQ. The trim removed 4 bases at V and 1 base at J, leaving 9 bases unmatched. The CDR3 contains 16 residues. CDR3 nucleotide sequence: TGCGCCAGCAGCGTTGCCCCCGGGACAGGGTCCTACGAGCAGTACTTC. Translation gives CASSVAPGTGSYEQYF.

This clone was recorded once. This chain connects TRBV6-1 to TRBJ2-7, with a possible D match to TRBD1 (5 bases). Germline values: CDR1 MNHNS, CDR2 SASEGT. The length of the CDR3 is 14 residues. V shed 0 bases and J shed 4 bases, with 10 bases lying between them. The CDR3 nucleotides are TGTGCCAGCAGTGAAGCACCAGGGCAATACGAGCAGTACTTC. Its translation: CASSEAPGQYEQYF.

This clone came up a few times. The CDR3 nucleotides read TGTGCCAGCAGTCTACTTATTAGCGGGAGCCATGAGCAGTTCTTC. It is translated as CASSLLISGSHEQFF. This rearrangement joins TRBV28 to TRBJ2-1; 9 bases map to TRBD2. The CDR3 runs to 15 residues. CDR1 is MDHEN, CDR2 SYDVKM, per germline. With 5 bases clipped from V and 8 bases from J, the junction kept 10 bases outside the gene matches.

A single count supports this clone. The chain combines TRBV4-1 with TRBJ2-7; weak D call: TRBD1 (6 bases). Trimming took 4 bases from V and 7 from J, leaving 17 bases between them. The CDR3 contains 14 residues. The V gene's germline CDR1 is MGHRA and CDR2 YSYEKL. This chain's CDR3 is CASSPILQGWEQYF. The DNA for the CDR3 is TGCGCCAGCAGCCCCATCCTACAGGGTTGGGAGCAGTACTTC.

This chain links TRBV7-8 with TRBJ2-7; D uncertain. Deletions cut 3 bases from V and 1 base from J, with 13 bases between. Germline V gene data show CDR1 as SGHVS and CDR2 as FQNEAQ. This CDR3 has 15 amino acids. CDR3 region: CASSFTSAGSYEQYF. CDR3 in DNA: TGTGCCAGCAGCTTTACGTCGGCAGGTTCCTACGAGCAGTACTTC.